The rows below give T cell receptor beta chains drawn from one sample of a study of long-term antiretroviral therapy in people with HIV. The method was immunoSEQ multiplex PCR; TCRdb's version includes in-frame clones alone and lacks a portion of them. The repertoire has about 29,000 clones, around four fifths of them found once; the top ten carry about 10%. The input for sequencing was unsorted PBMCs, taken 1.5 years before starting antiretroviral therapy. These receptors all stem from a man between 18 and 29 years old with HIV. Both conserved end residues are part of each CDR3. D genes are given only for firm matches. A clone size is listed for some rows: how often the clone was seen (once, few, many), or a class if it is expanded.

cdr3_aa: CASSLRLAENTGELFF
cdr3_nt: TGTGCCAGCAGCTTAAGACTAGCGGAAAACACCGGGGAGCTGTTTTTT
clone_size: few
d_call: TRBD2
j_call: TRBJ2-2
v_call: TRBV13

cdr3_aa: CASSSGTGTGNYEQYF
cdr3_nt: TGCGCCAGCAGCTCCGGGACCGGGACAGGGAACTACGAGCAGTACTTC
clone_size: once
d_call: TRBD1
j_call: TRBJ2-7
v_call: TRBV5-1

cdr3_aa: CASRVGLLYEQYF
cdr3_nt: TGCGCCAGCAGGGTGGGGCTCCTCTACGAGCAGTACTTC
clone_size: few
d_call: -
j_call: TRBJ2-7
v_call: TRBV10-2

cdr3_aa: CASSWQGGSYGYTF
cdr3_nt: TGTGCCAGCAGTTGGCAGGGAGGAAGCTATGGCTACACCTTC
clone_size: -
d_call: -
j_call: TRBJ1-2
v_call: TRBV6-5

cdr3_aa: CASSAGTAEKLFF
cdr3_nt: TGTGCCAGCAGTGCTGGGACAGCTGAAAAACTGTTTTTT
clone_size: -
d_call: TRBD1
j_call: TRBJ1-4
v_call: TRBV6-1

cdr3_aa: CASRRGQGEGYTF
cdr3_nt: TGTGCCAGCAGACGTGGACAGGGAGAAGGCTACACCTTC
clone_size: -
d_call: TRBD1
j_call: TRBJ1-2
v_call: TRBV7-8

cdr3_aa: CASNEGSNTEAFF
cdr3_nt: TGTGCCAGCAATGAGGGGTCGAACACTGAAGCTTTCTTT
clone_size: once
d_call: -
j_call: TRBJ1-1
v_call: TRBV2

cdr3_aa: CASSFWDYYKGLLGAEQFF
cdr3_nt: TGTGCCAGCAGCTTCTGGGACTATTATAAGGGATTGTTAGGCGCTGAGCAGTTCTTC
clone_size: -
d_call: TRBD2
j_call: TRBJ2-1
v_call: TRBV5-4

cdr3_aa: CASSEQSYEQYF
cdr3_nt: TGTGCCAGCAGTGAACAGAGTTACGAGCAGTACTTC
clone_size: -
d_call: -
j_call: TRBJ2-7
v_call: TRBV2

cdr3_aa: CASSTAVYGYTF
cdr3_nt: TGTGCCAGCAGTACAGCCGTATATGGCTACACCTTC
clone_size: -
d_call: -
j_call: TRBJ1-2
v_call: TRBV6-5

cdr3_aa: CASSHGYNEQFF
cdr3_nt: TGTGCCAGCAGCCATGGGTACAATGAGCAGTTCTTC
clone_size: -
d_call: -
j_call: TRBJ2-1
v_call: TRBV7-2

cdr3_aa: CASSSSGGRSYEQYF
cdr3_nt: TGTGCCAGCAGCTCTAGCGGGGGGCGCTCCTACGAGCAGTACTTC
clone_size: -
d_call: TRBD2
j_call: TRBJ2-7
v_call: TRBV5-5

cdr3_aa: CSVDGIVGSPNYGYTF
cdr3_nt: TGCAGCGTTGACGGGATTGTGGGAAGCCCTAACTATGGCTACACCTTC
clone_size: -
d_call: -
j_call: TRBJ1-2
v_call: TRBV29-1

cdr3_aa: CASTVGLGTDRGPDEQYF
cdr3_nt: TGTGCCAGCACCGTAGGACTGGGAACGGACAGGGGGCCCGACGAGCAGTACTTC
clone_size: -
d_call: TRBD1
j_call: TRBJ2-7
v_call: TRBV2

cdr3_aa: CASSYRGNTGELFF
cdr3_nt: TGTGCCAGCAGCTACAGGGGAAACACCGGGGAGCTGTTTTTT
clone_size: -
d_call: TRBD1
j_call: TRBJ2-2
v_call: TRBV7-2

cdr3_aa: CASSSQGAAPFNYGYTF
cdr3_nt: TGTGCCAGCAGTTCACAGGGGGCGGCCCCTTTTAACTATGGCTACACCTTC
clone_size: -
d_call: TRBD1
j_call: TRBJ1-2
v_call: TRBV28

cdr3_aa: CASSLSWQGGFVGYTF
cdr3_nt: TGTGCCAGCAGTTTATCGTGGCAGGGGGGTTTCGTGGGCTACACCTTC
clone_size: -
d_call: TRBD1
j_call: TRBJ1-2
v_call: TRBV27

cdr3_aa: CATSKPGTGGYYGYTF
cdr3_nt: TGTGCCACCAGCAAACCTGGGACAGGGGGCTACTATGGCTACACCTTC
clone_size: few
d_call: TRBD1
j_call: TRBJ1-2
v_call: TRBV15

cdr3_aa: CASSPRRGPHEQYF
cdr3_nt: TGTGCCAGCTCACCTCGGCGGGGGCCCCACGAGCAGTACTTC
clone_size: -
d_call: -
j_call: TRBJ2-7
v_call: TRBV18

cdr3_aa: CASSQGQVEATNEKLFF
cdr3_nt: TGTGCCAGCTCACAGGGACAGGTGGAAGCAACTAATGAAAAACTGTTTTTT
clone_size: once
d_call: TRBD1
j_call: TRBJ1-4
v_call: TRBV18

cdr3_aa: CASSESVNRDRPDTQYF
cdr3_nt: TGTGCCAGCAGTGAATCTGTAAACAGGGATCGGCCAGATACGCAGTATTTT
clone_size: once
d_call: -
j_call: TRBJ2-3
v_call: TRBV25-1